This TCR beta chain comes out of a study of beta chain features in type 1 diabetes. Germline values: CDR1 LNHNV, CDR2 YYDKDF (reference sequence). The V segment lost 5 bases and the J segment 5 bases; nucleotides outside the gene matches: 3. CDR3 size: 13 residues. Points from the study as a whole: Type 1 diabetes patients had moderately but significantly shorter TCRB CDR3s in all four CD4+ subsets.

The study reverse transcribed the entire isolated RNA, so it sequenced expressed TCRB transcripts. The data were produced by immunoSEQ multiplex PCR, yet TCRdb's version contains in-frame clones alone and is incomplete. Found here are 600,000 to 750,000 clones, around an eighth of them singletons; the top ten hold 0.095% to 0.15%. Regarding this clone: Its target is not known.

Sequencing input: naive CD4+ T cells from blood. The TCR comes from a man younger than 45 with type 1 diabetes. This chain uses TRBV15 with TRBJ1-2; 9 bases fit TRBD1. In nucleotides, the CDR3 is TGTGCCACCAGCCCTGGACAGGGGTATGGCTACACCTTC. The encoded protein is CATSPGQGYGYTF.